This T cell receptor (beta chain) comes out of a study of blood T cell repertoires in COVID-19. Background on the study: The cDNA or gDNA used as material had been derived from T cells, B-cell-depleted T cells, or PBMCs.

Germline values: CDR1 SGHTA, CDR2 FQGNSA. The V segment lost 5 bases and the J segment 6 bases; nucleotides outside the gene matches: 9. CDR3 size: 14 residues. Per the original data handling: Amplifying reference gene primers gave estimates of nucleated cell counts. Sequencing used immunoSEQ multiplex PCR; TCRdb keeps in-frame clones, though not all of them. That table furnishes V, J and clone size, whereas the DNA furnished D and trimming. The sample holds approximately 20,000 clones, around 87% seen once. The sequenced sample consisted of peripheral blood. The clonotype was recovered from a man in his sixties or seventies with acute or convalescent COVID-19. This chain uses TRBV7-2 with TRBJ2-5, with TRBD1 matching over 7 bases. The CDR3 DNA sequence: TGTGCCAGCAGCCCGGACAGGACCCGGAAGACCCAGTACTTC. Translation: CASSPDRTRKTQYF.